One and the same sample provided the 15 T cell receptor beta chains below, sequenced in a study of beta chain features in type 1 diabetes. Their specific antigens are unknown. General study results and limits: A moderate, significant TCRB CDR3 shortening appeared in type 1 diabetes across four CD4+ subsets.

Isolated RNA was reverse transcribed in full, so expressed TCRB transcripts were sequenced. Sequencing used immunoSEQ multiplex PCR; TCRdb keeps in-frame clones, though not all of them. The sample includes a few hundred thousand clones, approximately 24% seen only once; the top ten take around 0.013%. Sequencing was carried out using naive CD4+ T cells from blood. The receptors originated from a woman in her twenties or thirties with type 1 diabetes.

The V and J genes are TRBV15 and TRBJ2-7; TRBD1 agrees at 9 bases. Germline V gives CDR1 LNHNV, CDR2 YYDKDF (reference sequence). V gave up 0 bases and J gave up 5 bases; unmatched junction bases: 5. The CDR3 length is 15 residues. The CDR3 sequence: CATSRDPTGGDEQYF. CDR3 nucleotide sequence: TGTGCCACCAGCAGAGACCCGACAGGGGGGGACGAGCAGTACTTC.

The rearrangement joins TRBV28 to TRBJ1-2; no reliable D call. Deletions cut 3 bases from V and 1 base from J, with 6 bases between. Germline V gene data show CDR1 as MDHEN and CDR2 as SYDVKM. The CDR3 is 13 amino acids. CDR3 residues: CASSLRINYGYTF. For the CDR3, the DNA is TGTGCCAGCAGTTTGCGGATTAACTATGGCTACACCTTC.

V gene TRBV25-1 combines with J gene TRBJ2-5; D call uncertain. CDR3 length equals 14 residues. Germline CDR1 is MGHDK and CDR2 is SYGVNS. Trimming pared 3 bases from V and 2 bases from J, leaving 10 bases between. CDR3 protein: CASSEGSRQETQYF. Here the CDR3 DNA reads TGTGCCAGCAGTGAGGGTAGCCGACAAGAGACCCAGTACTTC.

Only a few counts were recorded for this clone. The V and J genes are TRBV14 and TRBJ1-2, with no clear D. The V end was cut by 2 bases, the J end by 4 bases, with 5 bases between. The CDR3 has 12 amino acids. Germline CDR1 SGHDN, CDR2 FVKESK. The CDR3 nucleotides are TGTGCCAGCAGCCAAAACAGCTATGGCTACACCTTC. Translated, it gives CASSQNSYGYTF.

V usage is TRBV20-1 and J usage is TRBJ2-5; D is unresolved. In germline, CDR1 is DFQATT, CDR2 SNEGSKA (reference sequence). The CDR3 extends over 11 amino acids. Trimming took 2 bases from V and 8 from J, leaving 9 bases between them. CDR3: CSARSEATQYF. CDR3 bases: TGCAGTGCTAGAAGCGAGGCTACCCAGTACTTC.

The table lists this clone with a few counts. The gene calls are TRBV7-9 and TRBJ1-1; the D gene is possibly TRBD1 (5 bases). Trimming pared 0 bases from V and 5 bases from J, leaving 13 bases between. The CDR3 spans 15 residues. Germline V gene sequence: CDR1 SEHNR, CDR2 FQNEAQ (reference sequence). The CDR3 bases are TGTGCCAGCAGCTTAGCCGATGGGGCCCCGACTGAAGCTTTCTTT. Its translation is CASSLADGAPTEAFF.

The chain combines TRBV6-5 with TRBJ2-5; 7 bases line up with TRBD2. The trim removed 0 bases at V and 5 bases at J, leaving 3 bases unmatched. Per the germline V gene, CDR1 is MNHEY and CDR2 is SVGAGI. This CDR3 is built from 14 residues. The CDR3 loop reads CASSYSREFETQYF. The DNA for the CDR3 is TGTGCCAGCAGTTACTCGCGGGAGTTCGAGACCCAGTACTTC.

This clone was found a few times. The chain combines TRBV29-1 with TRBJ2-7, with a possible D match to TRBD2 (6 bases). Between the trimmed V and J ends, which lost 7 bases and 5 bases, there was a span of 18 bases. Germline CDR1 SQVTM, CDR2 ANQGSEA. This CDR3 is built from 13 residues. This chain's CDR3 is CSAGTSLGDEQYF. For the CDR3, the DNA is TGCAGCGCCGGGACTTCCTTAGGGGACGAGCAGTACTTC.

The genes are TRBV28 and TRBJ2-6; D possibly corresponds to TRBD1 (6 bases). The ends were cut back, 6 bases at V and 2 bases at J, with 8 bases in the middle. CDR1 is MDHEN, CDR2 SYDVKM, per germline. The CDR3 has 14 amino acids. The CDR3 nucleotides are TGTGCCAGCAGCAACAGGGCTGGGGCCAACGTCCTGACTTTC. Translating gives CASSNRAGANVLTF.

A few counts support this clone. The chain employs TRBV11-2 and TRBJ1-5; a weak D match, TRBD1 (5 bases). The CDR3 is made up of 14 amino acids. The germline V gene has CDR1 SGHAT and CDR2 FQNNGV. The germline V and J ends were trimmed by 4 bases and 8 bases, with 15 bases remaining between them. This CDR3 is CASSSHGGREPQHF. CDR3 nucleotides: TGTGCCAGCAGCTCTCATGGGGGGAGGGAGCCCCAGCATTTT.

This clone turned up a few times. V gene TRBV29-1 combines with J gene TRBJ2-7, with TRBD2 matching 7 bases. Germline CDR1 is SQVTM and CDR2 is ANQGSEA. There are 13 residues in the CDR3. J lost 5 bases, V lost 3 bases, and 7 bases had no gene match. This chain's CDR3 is CSVEQGGVDEQYF. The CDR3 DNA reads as TGCAGCGTTGAGCAGGGAGGGGTGGACGAGCAGTACTTC.

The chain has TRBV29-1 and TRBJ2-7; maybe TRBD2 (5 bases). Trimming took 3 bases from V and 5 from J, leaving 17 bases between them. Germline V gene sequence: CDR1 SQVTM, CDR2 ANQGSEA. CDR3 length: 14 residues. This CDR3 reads CSVEVGNPPNEQYF. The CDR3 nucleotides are TGCAGCGTTGAGGTCGGGAATCCCCCCAACGAGCAGTACTTC.

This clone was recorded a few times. The CDR3 here is CASSQGLQGAEKLFF. CDR3 DNA: TGTGCCAGCAGCCAAGGTTTGCAGGGGGCTGAAAAACTGTTTTTT. The chain is built from TRBV4-2 and TRBJ1-4; 8 bases match TRBD1. Germline V gene data show CDR1 as LGHNA and CDR2 as YNFKEQ. The CDR3 runs 15 residues. V dropped 1 base and J dropped 7; count of bases not matched to a gene: 5.

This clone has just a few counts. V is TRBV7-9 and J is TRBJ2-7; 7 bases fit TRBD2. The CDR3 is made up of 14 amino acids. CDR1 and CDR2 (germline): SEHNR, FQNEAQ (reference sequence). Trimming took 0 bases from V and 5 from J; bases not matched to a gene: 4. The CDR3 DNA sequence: TGTGCCAGCAGCTTAGCGCGGGAGCTGGACGAGCAGTACTTC. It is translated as CASSLARELDEQYF.

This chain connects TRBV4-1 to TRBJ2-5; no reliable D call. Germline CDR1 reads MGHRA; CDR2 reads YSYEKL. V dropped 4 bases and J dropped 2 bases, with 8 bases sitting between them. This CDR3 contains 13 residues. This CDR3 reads CASSLILQETQYF. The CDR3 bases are TGCGCCAGCAGCCTGATACTACAAGAGACCCAGTACTTC.